What follows are 25 T cell receptor beta chains derived from one specimen sequenced in a study of T cells in Graves' hyperthyroidism and ophthalmopathy. Authors of the study amplified TCR beta CDR3 regions from RNA transcripts. Using the HTBI primer set, a first-round RT-PCR was run on the TCR CDR3. In TCRdb, the multiplex PCR reads were re-called with MiXCR into one record per CDR3 protein. This sample has 300,000 to 450,000 distinct CDR3 sequences, with about 15% found just once. Sequencing was performed on blood. The source is a woman under 40 with Graves' hyperthyroidism.

The sample holds a few counts of this clonotype. The chain combines TRBV28 with TRBJ1-1, with TRBD1 identical over 12 bases. CDR3 size: 14 residues. CDR1 and CDR2 from the germline V gene are MDHEN and SYDVKM. V lost 8 bases and J lost 4; bases outside the gene matches: 5. The CDR3, as DNA: TGTGCCAGCCAAGGGACAGGGGGCTTCACTGAAGCTTTCTTT. Its translation is CASQGTGGFTEAFF.

The V gene is TRBV27, the J gene TRBJ2-6, with 7 bases matching TRBD1. This CDR3 is built from 17 residues. The junction had 7 bases not matched to a gene; V was cut back by 5 bases and J by 0 bases. Germline V lookup: CDR1 MNHEY, CDR2 SMNVEV (reference sequence). The CDR3 protein is CASSPRQGPSGANVLTF. As DNA, the CDR3 is TGTGCCAGCAGTCCCCGACAGGGACCCTCTGGGGCCAACGTCCTGACTTTC. Supplemented by reference TRBV27 and TRBJ2-6, the full variable domain reads EAQVTQNPRYLITVTGKKLTVTCSQNMNHEYMSWYRQDPGLGLRQIYYSMNVEVTDKGDVPEGYKVSRKEKRNFPLILESPSPNQTSLYFCASSPRQGPSGANVLTFGAGSRLTVL.

The J gene is TRBJ2-5, the V gene TRBV28; tentatively, D is TRBD1 (5 bases). Trimming pared 6 bases from V and 1 base from J, leaving 9 bases between. Germline CDR1 is MDHEN and CDR2 is SYDVKM. This CDR3 has 13 residues. The CDR3 protein is CASRLTVQETQYF. CDR3 bases: TGTGCCAGCAGATTGACAGTCCAAGAGACCCAGTACTTC.

This clonotype was picked up many times. This chain links TRBV28 with TRBJ2-4; tentatively, D is TRBD1 or TRBD2 (5 bases each). Trimming removed 7 bases from V and 2 bases from J, with 12 bases in between. Germline loops: CDR1 MDHEN, CDR2 SYDVKM. The CDR3 covers 14 residues. The CDR3 loop is CASTGAVPKNIQYF. The CDR3 region has the DNA TGTGCCAGCACCGGGGCCGTCCCCAAAAACATTCAGTACTTC.

This clonotype was counted many times. J is TRBJ2-5 and V is TRBV28, with TRBD1 matching over 8 bases. This CDR3 is 14 amino acids long. J was trimmed by 3 bases and V by 5 bases; bases with no gene match: 5. Germline lookup yields CDR1 MDHEN and CDR2 SYDVKM. The chain's CDR3 is CASSNAGQEETQYF. The CDR3 bases are TGTGCCAGCAGTAATGCGGGACAGGAAGAGACCCAGTACTTC.

There are many counts of this clonotype. The chain recombines TRBV20-1 with TRBJ1-1; a possible D gene is TRBD1 (5 bases). Trimming removed 1 base at V and 6 bases at J, with 18 bases between. CDR1 and CDR2 from the germline V gene are DFQATT and SNEGSKA (reference sequence). The CDR3 loop spans 15 amino acids. In DNA form, the CDR3 reads TGCAGTGCTAGAGCCTCGGGACGGCCAGGATCTGAAGCTTTCTTT. The encoded protein is CSARASGRPGSEAFF.

This clonotype was recorded many times. V and J are TRBV6-1 and TRBJ1-2; 10 bases agree with TRBD1. The CDR3 length is 13 residues. CDR1 and CDR2 from the germline V gene are MNHNS and SASEGT. With V trimmed by 5 bases and J by 8 bases, 5 bases remained unmatched. The CDR3 nucleotides read TGTGCCAGCAGTTATGGGACAGGGGAAGGCTACACCTTC. As protein: CASSYGTGEGYTF.

This clonotype was recorded many times. V is TRBV20-1 and J is TRBJ2-4, with D perhaps TRBD1 (5 bases). This CDR3 contains 15 residues. V was pared by 2 bases and J by 3 bases, with 14 bases between. The germline V gene has CDR1 DFQATT and CDR2 SNEGSKA (reference sequence). This CDR3 reads CSARQGGTVKNIQYF. The DNA for the CDR3 is TGCAGTGCTAGACAGGGTGGAACCGTCAAAAACATTCAGTACTTC.

This clonotype appeared many times. The chain is built from TRBV7-9 and TRBJ2-1, with 11 bases that match TRBD2. V shed 4 bases, J shed 6 bases, and the junction held 14 bases outside the gene matches. The germline V gene encodes CDR1 SEHNR and CDR2 FQNEAQ (reference sequence). The CDR3 length is 18 residues. CDR3 in DNA: TGTGCCAGCAGCTCCTTAGCGGGAGGGCAAACTAGGGGCAATGAGCAGTTCTTC. Translation gives CASSSLAGGQTRGNEQFF.

The chain employs TRBV4-1 and TRBJ1-6, with 9 nucleotides matching TRBD1. Trimming at V came to 3 bases and at J to 10 bases, leaving 4 bases not matched to a gene. The CDR3 has 14 amino acids. Germline V CDR1 and CDR2: MGHRA, YSYEKL. CDR3 amino acids: CASSQGQGRSPLHF. As DNA, the CDR3 is TGCGCCAGCAGCCAGGGACAGGGACGGTCACCCCTCCACTTT.

This clonotype was seen at least ten times. CDR3 in DNA: TGCGCCAGCAGCTTGGGAAAGGGACTATCTGCGGATACGCAGTATTTT. Translation: CASSLGKGLSADTQYF. The rearrangement joins TRBV5-1 to TRBJ2-3; 7 bases are shared with TRBD2. This CDR3 is built from 16 residues. Trimming removed 0 bases from V and 6 bases from J; junction bases left unmatched: 10. Germline V gene data show CDR1 as SGHRS and CDR2 as YFSETQ.

This rearrangement joins TRBV27 to TRBJ2-6, with TRBD1 matching 7 bases. V shed 3 bases, J shed 3 bases, and the junction held 8 bases outside the gene matches. The CDR3 totals 17 residues. The germline V gene has CDR1 MNHEY and CDR2 SMNVEV (reference sequence). The CDR3, as DNA: TGTGCCAGCAGTTTCAGGCGACAGGGTTTTGGGGCCAACGTCCTGACTTTC. Amino acid sequence: CASSFRRQGFGANVLTF.

This clonotype showed up many times. CDR3 nucleotides: TGCAGTGCCCGCTCCCTAGCGGGGTCTTCCTACAATGAGCAGTTCTTC. It encodes CSARSLAGSSYNEQFF. This chain joins TRBV20-1 and TRBJ2-1; 9 nucleotides match TRBD2. The CDR3 contains 16 residues. V shed 6 bases and J 1 base; nucleotides not matched to a gene: 10. In germline, CDR1 is DFQATT, CDR2 SNEGSKA (reference sequence).

This clonotype showed up just a few times. The V and J genes are TRBV11-2 and TRBJ2-7; 12 bases align to TRBD2. The V and J ends lost 5 bases and 3 bases, in that order; junction bases with no gene match: 5. Germline values: CDR1 SGHAT, CDR2 FQNNGV. This CDR3 is built from 15 residues. The CDR3 protein is CASSPETSGSYEQYF. The CDR3 coding sequence is TGTGCCAGCAGCCCTGAGACTAGCGGGAGCTACGAGCAGTACTTC.

The V call is TRBV7-2, the J call TRBJ2-3; 15 bases are shared with TRBD2. Per the germline V gene, CDR1 is SGHTA and CDR2 is FQGNSA. J lost 0 bases, V lost 3 bases, and 7 bases had no gene match. The CDR3 totals 19 residues. In DNA form, the CDR3 reads TGTGCCAGCAGCTTTAGGACTAGCGGGAGGGCAGGGAGCACAGATACGCAGTATTTT. It yields the protein CASSFRTSGRAGSTDTQYF.

In its sample, this clonotype was seen many times. V gene TRBV7-9 combines with J gene TRBJ2-1; 10 bases fit TRBD2. CDR3 length: 18 amino acids. Per germline, CDR1 SEHNR and CDR2 FQNEAQ (reference sequence). V lost 0 bases to trimming and J lost 1 base; unmatched junction nucleotides: 6. Here the CDR3 reads CASSLALRTSGSYNEQFF. CDR3 DNA sequence: TGTGCCAGCAGCTTAGCGCTTAGGACTAGCGGATCCTACAATGAGCAGTTCTTC. The complete variable domain, with remaining parts taken from reference TRBV7-9 and TRBJ2-1, reads DTGVSQNPRHKITKRGQNVTFRCDPISEHNRLYWYRQTLGQGPEFLTYFQNEAQLEKSRLLSDRFSAERPKGSFSTLEIQRTEQGDSAMYLCASSLALRTSGSYNEQFFGPGTRLTVL.

This clonotype was seen only a few times. V is TRBV7-2 and J is TRBJ1-2, with D possibly matching TRBD1 (6 bases). CDR1 and CDR2 from the germline V gene are SGHTA and FQGNSA. V was clipped by 1 base and J by 2 bases, with 11 bases between them. The CDR3 is 15 residues long. CDR3 amino acids: CASSLGRGVNYGYTF. In nucleotides, the CDR3 is TGTGCCAGCAGCTTAGGCAGGGGTGTAAACTATGGCTACACCTTC.

The rearrangement uses TRBV24-1 and TRBJ2-2; D remains ambiguous. The germline V and J ends were trimmed by 6 bases and 3 bases, with 4 bases remaining between them. The CDR3 is 12 amino acids. Looked up from germline, CDR1 is KGHDR and CDR2 is SFDVKD. CDR3: CATSKYTGELFF. The DNA for the CDR3 is TGTGCCACCAGTAAATACACCGGGGAGCTGTTTTTT.

This clonotype was observed at least ten times. Here the CDR3 reads CASSTAGGPIPGELFF. CDR3 nucleotides: TGTGCCAGCAGCACCGCAGGGGGCCCTATTCCCGGGGAGCTGTTTTTT. The rearrangement links TRBV28 to TRBJ2-2; TRBD1 matches at 8 bases. The CDR3 extends over 16 amino acids. The V segment lost 6 bases and the J segment 6 bases; nucleotides outside the gene matches: 12. Germline V gene sequence: CDR1 MDHEN, CDR2 SYDVKM. Complete variable domain (other parts from reference TRBV28 and TRBJ2-2): DVKVTQSSRYLVKRTGEKVFLECVQDMDHENMFWYRQDPGLGLRLIYFSYDVKMKEKGDIPEGYSVSREKKERFSLILESASTNQTSMYLCASSTAGGPIPGELFFGEGSRLTVL.

The chain joins TRBV9 to TRBJ2-7; tentative D call: TRBD1 (5 bases). Trimming removed 0 bases at V and 4 bases at J, with 14 bases between. CDR3 size: 15 residues. Per the germline V gene, CDR1 is SGDLS and CDR2 is YYNGEE. This chain's CDR3 is CASSVAYDSQYEQYF. The CDR3, as DNA: TGTGCCAGCAGCGTAGCCTACGACAGCCAATACGAGCAGTACTTC.

The V and J genes are TRBV15 and TRBJ2-2; D unclear. The CDR3 extends over 13 amino acids. Germline CDR1 LNHNV, CDR2 YYDKDF (reference sequence). V shed 4 bases and J shed 2 bases, with 5 bases lying between them. In DNA, the CDR3 is TGTGCCACCAGCACTATAAACACCGGGGAGCTGTTTTTT. It is translated as CATSTINTGELFF.

This clonotype was seen repeatedly, ten times or more. This chain's CDR3 is CASSYPQGSETQYF. CDR3 nucleotides: TGTGCCAGCAGTTACCCTCAGGGATCAGAGACCCAGTACTTC. The chain recombines TRBV6-5 with TRBJ2-5, with D possibly matching TRBD1 (5 bases). Trimming took off 2 bases at V and 4 bases at J, with 11 bases between the two ends. CDR3 size: 14 residues. CDR1 is MNHEY, CDR2 SVGAGI, per germline.

A remark on this clonotype: A much larger clonotype is one base distant, so this may be a read error. The V and J genes are TRBV7-9 and TRBJ2-1; D perhaps matches TRBD2 (5 bases). Between the trimmed V and J ends, which lost 4 bases and 3 bases, there was a span of 16 bases. The germline gives CDR1 SEHNR, CDR2 FQNEAQ (reference sequence). CDR3 length: 16 residues. CDR3 nucleotides: TGTGCCAGCAGCTCAAGCCGGGATAACGACTACAATGAGCAGTTCTTC. Protein product: CASSSSRDNDYNEQFF. The variable domain in full, with the rest retrieved from reference TRBV7-9 and TRBJ2-1, is DTGVSQNPRHKITKRGQNVTFRCDPISEHNRLYWYRQTLGQGPEFLTYFQNEAQLEKSRLLSDRFSAERPKGSFSTLEIQRTEQGDSAMYLCASSSSRDNDYNEQFFGPGTRLTVL.

In this sample, this clonotype turned up a few times. The J gene is TRBJ1-5, the V gene TRBV6-2 or TRBV6-3, with D unclear. CDR3 size: 17 residues. V lost 5 bases and J lost 2, with 19 bases in between. In germline, CDR1 is MNHEY, CDR2 SVGEGT. The DNA of the CDR3 is TGTGCCAGCAGTGTTTTCCCGGACCACGAGGGCAATCAGCCCCAGCATTTT. Its translation: CASSVFPDHEGNQPQHF.

This clonotype was detected a few times. The V gene is TRBV29-1, the J gene TRBJ2-5; TRBD1 matches at 8 bases. Germline V gene lookup returns CDR1 SQVTM and CDR2 ANQGSEA. The CDR3 consists of 13 residues. The junction had 8 bases not matched to a gene; V was cut back by 6 bases and J by 5 bases. The CDR3, as DNA: TGCAGCGTACCGCAGGGGGCCGTGGAGACCCAGTACTTC. Its protein product is CSVPQGAVETQYF.